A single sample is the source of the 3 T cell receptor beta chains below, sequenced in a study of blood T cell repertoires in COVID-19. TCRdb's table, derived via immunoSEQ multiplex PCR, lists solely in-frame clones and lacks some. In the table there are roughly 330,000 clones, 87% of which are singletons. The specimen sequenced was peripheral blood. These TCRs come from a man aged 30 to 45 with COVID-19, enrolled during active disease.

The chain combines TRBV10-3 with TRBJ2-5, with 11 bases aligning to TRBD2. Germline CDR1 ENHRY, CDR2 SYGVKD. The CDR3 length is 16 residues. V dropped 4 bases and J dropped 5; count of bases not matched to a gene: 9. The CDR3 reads CAISALTSGAGETQYF. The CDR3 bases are TGTGCCATCAGTGCTCTGACTAGCGGGGCCGGGGAGACCCAGTACTTC.

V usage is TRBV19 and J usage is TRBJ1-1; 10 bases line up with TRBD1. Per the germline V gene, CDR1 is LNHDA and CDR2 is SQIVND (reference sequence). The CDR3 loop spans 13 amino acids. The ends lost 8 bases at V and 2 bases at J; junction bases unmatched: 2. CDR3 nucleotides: TGTGCCAGTCAGACAGGGGGCAACACTGAAGCTTTCTTT. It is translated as CASQTGGNTEAFF. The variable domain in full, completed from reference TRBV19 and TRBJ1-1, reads DGGITQSPKYLFRKEGQNVTLSCEQNLNHDAMYWYRQDPGQGLRLIYYSQIVNDFQKGDIAEGYSVSREKKESFPLTVTSAQKNPTAFYLCASQTGGNTEAFFGQGTRLTVV.

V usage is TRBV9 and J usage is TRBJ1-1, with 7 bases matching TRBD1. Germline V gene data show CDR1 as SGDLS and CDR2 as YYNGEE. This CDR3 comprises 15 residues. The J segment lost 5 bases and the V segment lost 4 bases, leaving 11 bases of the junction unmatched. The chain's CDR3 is CASSSRTGELTEAFF. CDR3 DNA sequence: TGTGCCAGCAGCTCCCGAACAGGGGAGCTGACTGAAGCTTTCTTT.